What follows describes a single T cell receptor beta chain. Its antigen is undetermined. The data were taken from a study of glioma-infiltrating T cells after dendritic cell vaccination. Findings and limits, study-wide: Higher TCR clonality did not directly relate to longer survival.

Time point reported: after dendritic cell vaccination, including at tumor progression/relapse. PBMC sampling occurred before vaccination, two weeks after the third dose, and at progression. V shed 3 bases, J shed 2 bases, and the junction held 9 bases outside the gene matches. Germline V gene sequence: CDR1 SGHNT, CDR2 YYREEE (reference sequence). CDR3 length: 16 amino acids. Up to 2 ug genomic DNA was used for TCRB CDR3 amplification. Repertoires were generated with immunoSEQ multiplex PCR, while TCRdb's copy carries only in-frame clones and drops some. The sample shows 70,000 to 100,000 clones, roughly four fifths of them seen only once.

The chain recombines TRBV5-4 with TRBJ2-3, with TRBD2 matching over 7 bases. The sequenced sample was blood, obtained after dendritic cell vaccination. The receptor was derived from a human donor with glioblastoma. The CDR3 reads CASSYQGRDYTDTQYF. CDR3 nucleotide sequence: TGTGCCAGCAGCTACCAGGGCAGGGACTACACAGATACGCAGTATTTT.